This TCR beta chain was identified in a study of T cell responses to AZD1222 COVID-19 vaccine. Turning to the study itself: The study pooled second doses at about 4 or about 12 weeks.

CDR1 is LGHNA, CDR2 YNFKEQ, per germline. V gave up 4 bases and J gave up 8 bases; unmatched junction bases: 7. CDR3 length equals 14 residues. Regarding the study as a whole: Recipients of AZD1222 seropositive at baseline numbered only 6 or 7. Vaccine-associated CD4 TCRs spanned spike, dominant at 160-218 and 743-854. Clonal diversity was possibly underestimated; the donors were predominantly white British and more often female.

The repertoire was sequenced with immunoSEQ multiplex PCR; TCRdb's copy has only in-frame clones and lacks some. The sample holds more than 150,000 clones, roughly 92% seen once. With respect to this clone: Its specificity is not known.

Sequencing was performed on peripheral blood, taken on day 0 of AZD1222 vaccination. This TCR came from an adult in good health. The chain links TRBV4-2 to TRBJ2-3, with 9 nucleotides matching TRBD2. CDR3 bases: TGTGCCAGCAGCCCGGGACTAGCCGAGGGTACGCAGTATTTT. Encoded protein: CASSPGLAEGTQYF.